The clone carrying this T cell receptor beta chain was observed a few times. The sample comes from a study of early T cells in non-severe SARS-CoV-2 infection. TCRdb used MiXCR to reprocess the 5' RACE reads, holding one entry per CDR3 protein. Altogether 35,000 to 45,000 distinct CDR3 sequences are present, 6% to 8% being singletons, with the ten largest covering approximately 26%. The material was whole blood, obtained at baseline. The receptor was derived from an adult who was a healthcare worker with PCR-confirmed SARS-CoV-2 infection or an uninfected control (not recorded which).

The CDR3 sequence: CASRWGDTGELFF. Here the CDR3 DNA reads TGTGCCAGTAGATGGGGCGACACCGGGGAGCTGTTTTTT. The chain uses TRBV27 and TRBJ2-2; weak D call: TRBD1 (5 bases). Trimming cost V 9 bases and J 3 bases, with 11 bases left between them. The CDR3 contains 13 residues. Germline CDR1 MNHEY, CDR2 SMNVEV (reference sequence).